A selection of T cell receptor beta chains follows, all from one sample in a study of shared T cell receptors in the human thymus. The protocol was immunoSEQ multiplex PCR, while the TCRdb copy is restricted to in-frame clones and leaves out a portion. The sample yields hundreds of thousands of clones, more than 70% seen once. The data also belong to a second study, concerning human thymus T cells.

Sequencing was carried out using thymocytes. The receptors come from a boy under three years old with a congenital heart defect. Each CDR3 is given with its conserved first and last residue. The order of the fields is V gene, J gene, CDR3 protein.

TRBV4-3	TRBJ2-3	CASSQGARGGGDTQYF
TRBV29-1	TRBJ1-2	CSVEDPGRDYGYTF
TRBV5-1	TRBJ2-1	CASSSSGAYNEQFF
TRBV15	TRBJ1-5	CATSRHCSVLPGQAPITNQPQHF
TRBV4-3	TRBJ1-4	CASSPSPGQGREKLFF
TRBV28	TRBJ1-1	CASSPEGLRNTEAFF
TRBV7-3	TRBJ2-1	CASSPKQGLRNEQFF
TRBV14	TRBJ1-3	CASSHRDRVGNTIYF
TRBV28	TRBJ1-2	CASSFPDRNYGYTF
TRBV7-2	TRBJ1-3	CASSEDRVGNTIYF
TRBV19	TRBJ2-2	CASSVDRKKPGELFF
TRBV4-3	TRBJ2-3	CASSPRGAPDTQYF
TRBV6-5	TRBJ1-4	CASSYSDSNEKLFF
TRBV6-5	TRBJ1-3	CASSYGRPNSGNTIYF
TRBV9	TRBJ2-7	CASSVRLDSSEQYF
TRBV28	TRBJ1-1	CASSWAGYTEAFF
TRBV28	TRBJ2-3	CASSFPGSTDTQYF
TRBV5-1	TRBJ1-2	CASSGLGQGPLQYGYTF
TRBV14	TRBJ2-2	CASKFSNTGELFF
TRBV9	TRBJ1-2	CASSPIPGQGSGIDGYTF
TRBV7-7	TRBJ1-4	CASSLTGATNEKLFF
TRBV14	TRBJ2-7	CASSQVSGDYEQYF
TRBV5-6	TRBJ1-5	CASSLTRGQGVSFDQPQHF
TRBV7-8	TRBJ1-6	CASRGGNSPLHF
TRBV5-6	TRBJ2-3	CASNTRLAGGPTDTQYF
TRBV27	TRBJ1-4	CASRKEKGEEYEKLFF
TRBV9	TRBJ1-3	CASSVGQSSGNTIYF
TRBV5-4	TRBJ1-1	CASSLGGDPLRTEAFF
TRBV27	TRBJ1-3	CASSPVDRIPGNTIYF
TRBV29-1	TRBJ2-1	CSVDPGRDYNEQFF
TRBV27	TRBJ2-7	CASSGTGVYEQYF
TRBV7-2	TRBJ2-7	CASRNQTSGSGQYF
TRBV4-2	TRBJ2-7	CASSQEWDRGLYEQYF
TRBV9	TRBJ2-2	CASSPHIAYTGELFF
TRBV9	TRBJ1-3	CASSPVREGGNTIYF
TRBV7-6	TRBJ2-1	CASSYNPGTSGRSREQFF
TRBV28	TRBJ2-2	CASSTGALGNTGELFF
TRBV28	TRBJ2-4	CASSHRRDIKNIQYF
TRBV4-2	TRBJ2-1	CASSQARPRGENEQFF
TRBV20-1	TRBJ1-1	CSARTGGRAFF
TRBV30	TRBJ1-2	CAWSVQGGGNGLFPSGRF
TRBV29-1	TRBJ2-1	CSVPGQPNEQFF
TRBV5-6	TRBJ1-5	CASSLLRGGSNQPQHF